This T cell receptor (beta chain) stems from a study of blood T cell repertoires in COVID-19. Repertoires were generated with immunoSEQ multiplex PCR, while TCRdb's copy carries only in-frame clones and drops some. The sample contains 110,000 to 150,000 clones, about 90% of which appear only once. This sequence was found in an elderly woman with acute or convalescent COVID-19. The sample comprised peripheral blood.

CDR3 DNA sequence: TGTGCCAGCTCATTCCTAGCGAGCTCCTACAATGAGCAGTTCTTC. Its protein is CASSFLASSYNEQFF. This rearrangement joins TRBV18 to TRBJ2-1; TRBD2 might be the D (6 bases). The CDR3 totals 15 residues. The V end was cut by 5 bases, the J end by 0 bases, with 11 bases between. Germline-derived CDR1 and CDR2 are KGHSH and LQKENI.